Sequencing of this T cell receptor (beta chain) was carried out in a study of CD8 T cells in Susac syndrome. TCR beta sequences were obtained from blood CD8+ and CD4+ T cells. The study used healthy donors as controls matched for age and sex. The authors negatively isolated CD8+ and CD4+ T cells and FACS-enriched TEMRA cells. Reverse transcription of about 0.5 to 1 ug RNA used random hexamers. Amplification of the TCR beta CDR3 was carried out by immunoSEQ multiplex PCR, which spanned a total of 54 Vbeta and 13 Jbeta segments. TCRdb redid the calling of the immunoSEQ multiplex PCR reads with MiXCR, one entry per CDR3 protein. The table records 150,000 to 200,000 distinct CDR3 sequences, approximately 93% of them present only once. This clonotype was picked up a small number of times. The length of the CDR3 is 15 residues. V was clipped by 6 bases and J by 7 bases, with 19 bases between them.

The sequence derives from a human donor in good health. The sequenced sample consisted of CD4+ T cells from PBMCs. This rearrangement joins TRBV12-3 or TRBV12-4 to TRBJ2-1; tentative D call: TRBD2 (7 bases). CDR3: CASSVGGGPGNEQFF. CDR3 coding DNA: TGTGCCAGCAGCGTGGGAGGGGGGCCGGGGAATGAGCAGTTCTTC.